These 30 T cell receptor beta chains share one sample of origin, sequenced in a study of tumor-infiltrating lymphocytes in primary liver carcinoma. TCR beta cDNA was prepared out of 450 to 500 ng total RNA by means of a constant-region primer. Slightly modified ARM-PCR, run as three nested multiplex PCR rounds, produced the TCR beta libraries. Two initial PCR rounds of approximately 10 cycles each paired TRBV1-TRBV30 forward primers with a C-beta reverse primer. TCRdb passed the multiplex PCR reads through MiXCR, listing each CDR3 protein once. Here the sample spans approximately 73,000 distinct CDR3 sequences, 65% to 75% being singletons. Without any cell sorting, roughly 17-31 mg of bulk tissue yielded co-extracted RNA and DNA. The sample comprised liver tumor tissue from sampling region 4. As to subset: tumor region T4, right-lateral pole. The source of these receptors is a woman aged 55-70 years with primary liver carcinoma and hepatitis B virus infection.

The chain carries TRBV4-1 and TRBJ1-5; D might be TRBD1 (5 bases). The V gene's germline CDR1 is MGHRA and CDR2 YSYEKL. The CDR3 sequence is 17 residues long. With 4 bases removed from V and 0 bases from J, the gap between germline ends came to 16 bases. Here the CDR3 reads CASSRTMGGNSNQPQHF. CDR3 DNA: TGCGCCAGCAGCCGTACCATGGGGGGGAATAGCAATCAGCCCCAGCATTTT.

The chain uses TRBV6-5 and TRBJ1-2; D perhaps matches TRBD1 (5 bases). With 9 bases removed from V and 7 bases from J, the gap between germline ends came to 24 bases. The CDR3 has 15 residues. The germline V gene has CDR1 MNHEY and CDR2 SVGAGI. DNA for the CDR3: TGTGCCAGTACCCAGACGTTGACGGGGACGGGTGGCTACACCTTC. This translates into CASTQTLTGTGGYTF.

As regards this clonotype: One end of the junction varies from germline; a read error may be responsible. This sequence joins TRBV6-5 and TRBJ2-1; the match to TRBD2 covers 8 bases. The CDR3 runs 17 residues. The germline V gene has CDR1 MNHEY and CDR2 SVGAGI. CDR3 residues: CASSYAAGGISYNEQIF. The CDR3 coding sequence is TGTGCCAGCAGTTATGCGGCGGGAGGTATCTCCTACAATGAGCAGATCTTC.

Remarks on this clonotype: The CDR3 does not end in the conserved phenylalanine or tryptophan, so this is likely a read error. Here the CDR3 DNA reads TGTGCCAGCCACCCCGGGACAGGGGGCAACTACGAGCAGTACTTA. Translated: CASHPGTGGNYEQYL. V is TRBV11-3 and J is TRBJ2-7; 12 positions agree with TRBD1. V lost 8 bases to trimming and J lost 3 bases; unmatched junction nucleotides: 8. The CDR3 loop spans 15 amino acids. Germline-derived CDR1 and CDR2 are SGHNT and YENEEA.

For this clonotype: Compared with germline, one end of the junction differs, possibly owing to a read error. The CDR3, as DNA: TGTGCCGGTAGCTTAAACCGGGAGGGGGCCCAGAACTTC. It specifies CAGSLNREGAQNF. The gene calls are TRBV11-2 and TRBJ2-5; D may be TRBD2 (8 bases). This CDR3 has 13 amino acids. CDR1 and CDR2 (germline): SGHAT, FQNNGV.

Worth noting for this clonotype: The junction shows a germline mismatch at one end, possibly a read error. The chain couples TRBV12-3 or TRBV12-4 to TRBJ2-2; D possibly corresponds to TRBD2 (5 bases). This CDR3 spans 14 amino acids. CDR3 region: CASSLGQPTGKLFF. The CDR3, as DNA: TGTGCCAGCAGTTTAGGGCAGCCGACCGGGAAGCTGTTTTTC.

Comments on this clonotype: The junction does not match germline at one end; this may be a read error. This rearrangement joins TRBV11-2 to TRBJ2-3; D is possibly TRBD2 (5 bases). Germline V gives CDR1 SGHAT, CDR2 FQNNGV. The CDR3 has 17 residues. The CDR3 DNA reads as TGTGCTAGCAGCTTAGCAGTGGGGAGAAGGGGCACAGATACGCAGTATTTT. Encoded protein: CASSLAVGRRGTDTQYF.

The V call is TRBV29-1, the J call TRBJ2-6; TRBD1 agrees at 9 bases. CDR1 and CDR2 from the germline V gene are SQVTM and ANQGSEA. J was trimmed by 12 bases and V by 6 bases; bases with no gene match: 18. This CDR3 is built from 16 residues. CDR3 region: CSVRGQGSSGTSVLTF. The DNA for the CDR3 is TGCAGCGTCCGGGGACAGGGAAGCTCTGGGACCAGCGTCCTGACTTTC.

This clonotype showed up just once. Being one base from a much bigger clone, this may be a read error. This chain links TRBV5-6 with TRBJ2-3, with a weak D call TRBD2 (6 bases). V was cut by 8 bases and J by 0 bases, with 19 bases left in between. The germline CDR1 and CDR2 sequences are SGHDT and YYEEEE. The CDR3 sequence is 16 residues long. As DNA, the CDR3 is TGTGCCAGTGGGTCGGGAGAGAGGACTAGCACAGATACGCAGTATTTT. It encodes CASGSGERTSTDTQYF. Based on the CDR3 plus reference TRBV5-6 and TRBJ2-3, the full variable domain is DAGVTQSPTHLIKTRGQQVTLRCSPKSGHDTVSWYQQALGQGPQFIFQYYEEEERQRGNFPDRFSGHQFPNYSSELNVNALLLGDSALYLCASGSGERTSTDTQYFGPGTRLTVL.

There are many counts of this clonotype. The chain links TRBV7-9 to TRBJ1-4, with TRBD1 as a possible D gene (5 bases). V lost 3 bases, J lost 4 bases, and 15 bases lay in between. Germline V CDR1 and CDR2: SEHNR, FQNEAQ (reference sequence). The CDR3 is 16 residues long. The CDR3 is CASSLGSGTLNEKLFF. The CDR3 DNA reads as TGTGCCAGCAGCTTGGGGTCAGGGACCCTTAATGAAAAACTGTTTTTT.

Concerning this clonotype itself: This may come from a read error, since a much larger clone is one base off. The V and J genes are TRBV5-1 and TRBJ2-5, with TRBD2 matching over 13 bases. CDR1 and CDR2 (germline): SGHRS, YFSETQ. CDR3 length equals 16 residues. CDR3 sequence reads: CASSLGLAGGGKTQHF. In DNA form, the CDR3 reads TGCGCCAGCAGCTTGGGACTAGCGGGAGGAGGAAAGACCCAGCACTTC.

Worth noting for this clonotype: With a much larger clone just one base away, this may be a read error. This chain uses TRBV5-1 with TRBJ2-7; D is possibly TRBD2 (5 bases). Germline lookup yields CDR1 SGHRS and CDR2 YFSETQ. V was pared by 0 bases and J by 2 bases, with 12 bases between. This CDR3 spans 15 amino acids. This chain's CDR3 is CASSLGTWGAYEQYF. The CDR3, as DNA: TGCGCCAGCAGCTTGGGGACCTGGGGAGCCTACGAGCAGTACTTC.

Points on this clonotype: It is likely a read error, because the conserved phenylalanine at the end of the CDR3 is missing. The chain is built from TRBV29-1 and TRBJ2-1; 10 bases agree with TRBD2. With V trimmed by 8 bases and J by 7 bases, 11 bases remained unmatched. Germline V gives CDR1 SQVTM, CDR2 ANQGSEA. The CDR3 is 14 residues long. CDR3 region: CSSSLAGVGNEQFL. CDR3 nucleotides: TGCAGCTCTTCCCTAGCGGGAGTGGGTAATGAGCAGTTCTTA.

The chain's CDR3 is CASSPRTNGNQEIQYF. The CDR3 DNA is TGTGCCAGCAGCCCCCGGACTAACGGGAACCAAGAAATCCAGTACTTC. The J gene is TRBJ2-5, the V gene TRBV7-9; D is perhaps TRBD2 (6 bases). Trimming cost V 5 bases and J 10 bases, with 26 bases left between them. The CDR3 has 16 amino acids. The V gene's germline CDR1 is SEHNR and CDR2 FQNEAQ (reference sequence).

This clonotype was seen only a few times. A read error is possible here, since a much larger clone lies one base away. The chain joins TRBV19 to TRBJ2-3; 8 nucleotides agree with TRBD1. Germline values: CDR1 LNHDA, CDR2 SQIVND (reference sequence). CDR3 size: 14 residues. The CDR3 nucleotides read TGTGCCAGTAGACGACAGGGGAGCACAGATACGCATTATTTT. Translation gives CASRRQGSTDTHYF.

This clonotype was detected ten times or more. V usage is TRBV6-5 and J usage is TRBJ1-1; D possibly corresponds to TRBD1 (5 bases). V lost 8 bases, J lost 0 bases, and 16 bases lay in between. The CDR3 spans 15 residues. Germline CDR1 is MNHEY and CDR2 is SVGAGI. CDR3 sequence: CASAYRQGVNTEAFF. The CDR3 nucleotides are TGTGCCAGCGCTTACAGGCAGGGTGTGAACACTGAAGCTTTCTTT.

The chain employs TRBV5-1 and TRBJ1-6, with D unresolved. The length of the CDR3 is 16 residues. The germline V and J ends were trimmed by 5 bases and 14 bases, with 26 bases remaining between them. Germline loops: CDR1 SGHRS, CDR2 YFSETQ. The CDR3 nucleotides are TGCGCCAGCAGTTCTGGAAGGACTATCCAAGATAAGGCCCTCCACTTT. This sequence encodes CASSSGRTIQDKALHF. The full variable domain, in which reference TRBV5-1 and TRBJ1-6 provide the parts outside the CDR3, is KAGVTQTPRYLIKTRGQQVTLSCSPISGHRSVSWYQQTPGQGLQFLFEYFSETQRNKGNFPGRFSGRQFSNSRSEMNVSTLELGDSALYLCASSSGRTIQDKALHFGNGTRLTVT.

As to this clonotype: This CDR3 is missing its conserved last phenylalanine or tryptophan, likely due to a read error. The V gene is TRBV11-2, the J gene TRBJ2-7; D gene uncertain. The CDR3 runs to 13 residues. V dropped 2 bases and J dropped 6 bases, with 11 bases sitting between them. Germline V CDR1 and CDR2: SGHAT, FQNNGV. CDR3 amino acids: CASSLTCRSEQYL. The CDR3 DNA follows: TGTGCCAGCAGCTTAACTTGCAGGAGCGAGCAGTACCTC.

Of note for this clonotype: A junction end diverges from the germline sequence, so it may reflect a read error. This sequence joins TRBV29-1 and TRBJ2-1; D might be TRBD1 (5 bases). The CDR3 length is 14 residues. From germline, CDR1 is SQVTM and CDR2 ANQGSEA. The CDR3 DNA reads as TGCAGCGTTTGGGGCGGAAGGGCCGCCAATGAGCGGTTCTTC. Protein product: CSVWGGRAANERFF.

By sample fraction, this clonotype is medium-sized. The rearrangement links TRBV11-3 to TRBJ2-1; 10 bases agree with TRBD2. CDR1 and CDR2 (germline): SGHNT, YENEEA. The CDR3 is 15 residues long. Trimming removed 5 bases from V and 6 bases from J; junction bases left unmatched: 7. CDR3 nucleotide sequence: TGTGCCAGCAGCCTAGGGACTAGCGACATCAATGAGCAGTTCTTC. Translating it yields CASSLGTSDINEQFF.

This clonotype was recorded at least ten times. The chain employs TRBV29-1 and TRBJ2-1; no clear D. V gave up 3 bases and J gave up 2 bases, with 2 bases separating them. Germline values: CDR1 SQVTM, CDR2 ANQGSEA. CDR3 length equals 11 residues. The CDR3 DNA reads TGCAGCGTTGAGACCTACAATGAGCAGTTCTTC. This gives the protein CSVETYNEQFF.

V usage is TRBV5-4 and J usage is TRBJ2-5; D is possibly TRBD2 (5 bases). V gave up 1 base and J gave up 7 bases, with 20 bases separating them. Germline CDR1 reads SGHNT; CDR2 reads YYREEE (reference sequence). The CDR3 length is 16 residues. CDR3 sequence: CASSLPRGRKSGTQYF. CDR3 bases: TGTGCCAGCAGCTTGCCCCGGGGAAGGAAGTCAGGGACCCAGTACTTC.

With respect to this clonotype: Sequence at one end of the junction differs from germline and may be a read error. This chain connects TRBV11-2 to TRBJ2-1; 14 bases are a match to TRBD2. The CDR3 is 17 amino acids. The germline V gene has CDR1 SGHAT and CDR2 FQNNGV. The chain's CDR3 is CASSSRLAGGPGDKQFF. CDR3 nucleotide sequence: TGCGCCAGCAGCAGTAGACTAGCGGGAGGGCCGGGGGATAAGCAGTTCTTC.

The CDR3: CASSRGRGTRPYEQYV. The DNA of the CDR3 is TGCGCCAGCAGTAGGGGGAGGGGGACCCGGCCCTACGAGCAGTACGTC. The chain employs TRBV23-1 and TRBJ2-7, with D perhaps TRBD2 (7 bases). TRBV23-1 is recorded as an ORF, its role being uncertain. This CDR3 is 16 amino acids long. Trimming stripped 5 bases from V and 2 bases from J, with 19 bases between.

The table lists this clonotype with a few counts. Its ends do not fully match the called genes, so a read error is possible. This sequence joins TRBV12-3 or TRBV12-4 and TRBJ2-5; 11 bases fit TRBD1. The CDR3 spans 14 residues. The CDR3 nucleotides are TGTGCCAGCAGTCTCCTTGGACAGGGGGCCTCACCGGACTTC. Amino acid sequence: CASSLLGQGASPDF.

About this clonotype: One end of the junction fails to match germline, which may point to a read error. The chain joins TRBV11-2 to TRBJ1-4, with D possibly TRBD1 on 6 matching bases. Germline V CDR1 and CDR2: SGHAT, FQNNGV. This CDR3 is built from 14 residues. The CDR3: CTSSFRDKGEKMFF. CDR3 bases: TGTACCAGCAGCTTCCGGGACAAGGGCGAAAAAATGTTTTTT.

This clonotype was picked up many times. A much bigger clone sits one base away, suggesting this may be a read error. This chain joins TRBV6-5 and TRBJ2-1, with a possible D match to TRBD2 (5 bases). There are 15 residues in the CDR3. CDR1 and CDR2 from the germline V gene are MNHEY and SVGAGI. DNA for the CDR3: TGTGCCAGCAGTCCAAAATGGATAGACTACAGTGAGCAGTTCTTC. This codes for CASSPKWIDYSEQFF.

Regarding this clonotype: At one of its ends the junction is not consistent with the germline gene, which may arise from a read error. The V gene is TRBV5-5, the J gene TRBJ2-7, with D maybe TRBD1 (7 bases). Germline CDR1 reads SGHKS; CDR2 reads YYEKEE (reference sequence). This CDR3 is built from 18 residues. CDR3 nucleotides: TGTGTCAGCAGCCCCAGAGGGACCGGAGGGGACAGCTCCCACGAGCAGTACTTC. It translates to CVSSPRGTGGDSSHEQYF.

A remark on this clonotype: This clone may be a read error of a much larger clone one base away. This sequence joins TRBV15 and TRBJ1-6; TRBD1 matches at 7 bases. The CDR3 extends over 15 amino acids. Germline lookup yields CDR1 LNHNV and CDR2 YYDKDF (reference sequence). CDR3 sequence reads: CATSRETGYNSPFHF. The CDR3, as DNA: TGTGCCACCAGCAGAGAGACAGGGTACAATTCACCCTTCCACTTT.

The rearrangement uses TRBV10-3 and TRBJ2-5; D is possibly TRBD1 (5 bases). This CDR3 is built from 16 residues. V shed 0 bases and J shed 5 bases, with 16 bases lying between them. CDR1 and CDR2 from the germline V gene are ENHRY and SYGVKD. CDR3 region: CAISESWTPIRETQYF. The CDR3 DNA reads TGTGCCATCAGTGAGTCATGGACACCAATAAGGGAGACCCAGTACTTC.